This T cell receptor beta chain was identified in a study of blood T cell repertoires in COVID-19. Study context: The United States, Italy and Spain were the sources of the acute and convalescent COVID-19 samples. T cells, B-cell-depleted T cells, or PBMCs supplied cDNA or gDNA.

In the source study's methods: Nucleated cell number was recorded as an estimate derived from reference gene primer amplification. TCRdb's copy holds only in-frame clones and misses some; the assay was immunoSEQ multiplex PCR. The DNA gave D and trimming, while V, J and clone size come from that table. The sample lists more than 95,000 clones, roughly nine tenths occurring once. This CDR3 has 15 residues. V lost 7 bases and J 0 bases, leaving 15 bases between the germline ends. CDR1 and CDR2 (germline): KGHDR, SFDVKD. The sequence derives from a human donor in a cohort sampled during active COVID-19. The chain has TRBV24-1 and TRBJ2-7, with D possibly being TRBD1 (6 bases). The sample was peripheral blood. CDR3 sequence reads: CATSQGTRSSYEQYF. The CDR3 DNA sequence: TGTGCCACCAGCCAAGGGACAAGGAGCTCCTACGAGCAGTACTTC.